A single T cell receptor (beta chain) is shown here with its context. These data originate in a study of shared clonotypes between healthy human individuals. Study at large: Ranging from 18 to 49 in age, donors were two women and a few men.

Replicate PCRs run on sorted subsets employed 200 ng DNA, around 27,000 T cell genomes. The method was immunoSEQ multiplex PCR; TCRdb's version includes in-frame clones alone and lacks a portion of them. The profile shows 2,100,000 or so clones, approximately 94% of them singletons. This receptor was obtained from a man between 18 and 29 years old in good health. The sequenced sample consisted of naive CD4+ T cells sorted from blood. Subset meaning: CD45RA+ positively selected.

The CDR3 DNA reads TGCGCCAGCAGATACCGGGACGAGTCTTTCTTT. Translated: CASRYRDESFF. The J gene is TRBJ1-1, the V gene TRBV5-1; weak D call: TRBD1 (5 bases). There are 11 residues in the CDR3. The germline V gene encodes CDR1 SGHRS and CDR2 YFSETQ. Trimming took off 5 bases at V and 12 bases at J, with 14 bases between the two ends.